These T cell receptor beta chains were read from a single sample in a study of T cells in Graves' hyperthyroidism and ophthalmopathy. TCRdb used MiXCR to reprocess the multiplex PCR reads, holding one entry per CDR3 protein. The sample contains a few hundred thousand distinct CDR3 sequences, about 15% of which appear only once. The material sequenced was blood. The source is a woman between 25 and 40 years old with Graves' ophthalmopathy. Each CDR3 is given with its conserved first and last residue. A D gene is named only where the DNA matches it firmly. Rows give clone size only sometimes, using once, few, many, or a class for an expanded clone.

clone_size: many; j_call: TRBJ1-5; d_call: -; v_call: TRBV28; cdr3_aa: CASSLLHQPQHF; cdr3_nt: TGTGCCAGCAGTTTACTTCATCAGCCCCAGCATTTT
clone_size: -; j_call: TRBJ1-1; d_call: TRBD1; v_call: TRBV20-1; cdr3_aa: CSAPMGQFTEAFF; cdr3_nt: TGCAGTGCCCCCATGGGACAGTTCACTGAAGCTTTCTTT
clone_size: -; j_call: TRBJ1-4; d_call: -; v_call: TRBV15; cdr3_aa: CATSRDDSAEGNEKLFF; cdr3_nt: TGTGCCACCAGCAGAGACGACAGCGCCGAGGGTAATGAAAAACTGTTTTTT
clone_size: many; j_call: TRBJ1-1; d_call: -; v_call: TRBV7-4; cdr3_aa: CASSSDGTTEAFF; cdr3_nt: TGTGCCAGCAGCTCGGACGGGACCACTGAAGCTTTCTTT
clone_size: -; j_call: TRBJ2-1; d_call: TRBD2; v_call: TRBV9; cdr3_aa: CASSVMASGRHEQFF; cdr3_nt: TGTGCCAGCAGCGTAATGGCTAGCGGGAGACATGAGCAGTTCTTC
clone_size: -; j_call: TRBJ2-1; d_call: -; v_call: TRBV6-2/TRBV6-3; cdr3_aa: CASTYNPGLPDEQFF; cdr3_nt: TGTGCCAGCACGTACAACCCGGGACTCCCGGATGAGCAGTTCTTC
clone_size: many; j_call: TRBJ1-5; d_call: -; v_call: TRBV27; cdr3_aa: CASSLSGGSQPQHF; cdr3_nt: TGTGCCAGCAGTTTATCAGGAGGTTCCCAGCCCCAGCATTTT
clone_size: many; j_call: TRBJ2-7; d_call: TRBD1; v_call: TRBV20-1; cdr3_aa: CSAAGTVVSYEQYF; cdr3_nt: TGCAGTGCTGCCGGGACAGTGGTATCCTACGAGCAGTACTTC
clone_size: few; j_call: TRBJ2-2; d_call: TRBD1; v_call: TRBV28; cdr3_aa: CASRHRGSTTGELFF; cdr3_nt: TGTGCCAGTCGCCACAGGGGTTCGACCACCGGGGAGCTGTTTTTT
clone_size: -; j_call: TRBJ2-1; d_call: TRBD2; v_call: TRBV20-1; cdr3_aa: CSAPPGLAGEGEQFF; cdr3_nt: TGCAGTGCCCCGCCGGGACTAGCGGGAGAGGGTGAGCAGTTCTTC
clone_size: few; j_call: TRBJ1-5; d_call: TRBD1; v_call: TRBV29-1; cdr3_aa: CSVQGAGQPQHF; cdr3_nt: TGCAGCGTACAGGGGGCTGGGCAGCCCCAGCATTTT
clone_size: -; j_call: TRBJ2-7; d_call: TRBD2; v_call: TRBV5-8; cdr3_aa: CASSLDLADYEQYF; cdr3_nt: TGTGCCAGCAGCTTGGACCTAGCGGACTACGAGCAGTACTTC
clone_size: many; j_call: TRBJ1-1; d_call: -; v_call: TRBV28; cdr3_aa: CASLTGLDTEAFF; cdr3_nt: TGTGCCAGCCTTACGGGGTTGGACACTGAAGCTTTCTTT
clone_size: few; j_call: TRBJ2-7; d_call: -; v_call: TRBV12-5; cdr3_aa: CASGILPLSYEQYF; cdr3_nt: TGTGCTAGTGGTATACTTCCCCTCTCCTACGAGCAGTACTTC
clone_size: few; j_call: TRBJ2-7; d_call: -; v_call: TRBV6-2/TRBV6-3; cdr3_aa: CASTDRQISSYEQYF; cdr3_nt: TGTGCCAGCACCGACCGACAGATTAGCTCCTACGAGCAGTACTTC
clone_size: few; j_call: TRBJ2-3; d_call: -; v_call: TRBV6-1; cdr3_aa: CASSYHSDGTDTQYF; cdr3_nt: TGTGCCAGCAGTTATCATAGCGACGGCACAGATACGCAGTATTTT
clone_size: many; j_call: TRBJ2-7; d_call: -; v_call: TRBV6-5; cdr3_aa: CASSYGDNYEQYF; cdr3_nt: TGTGCCAGCAGTTACGGGGACAACTACGAGCAGTACTTC
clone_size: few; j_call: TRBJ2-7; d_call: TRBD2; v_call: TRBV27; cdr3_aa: CASLGRREKGYEQYF; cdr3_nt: TGTGCCAGCTTGGGACGGCGGGAGAAGGGCTACGAGCAGTACTTC
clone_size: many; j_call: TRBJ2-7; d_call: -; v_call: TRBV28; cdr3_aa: CASSYPFTYEQYF; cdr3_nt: TGTGCCAGCAGTTATCCCTTTACCTACGAGCAGTACTTC
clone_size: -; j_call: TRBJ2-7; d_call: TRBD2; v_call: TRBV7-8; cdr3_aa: CASSLQPAGIEVYEQYF; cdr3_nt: TGTGCCAGCAGCTTACAGCCAGCGGGAATCGAGGTCTACGAGCAGTACTTC
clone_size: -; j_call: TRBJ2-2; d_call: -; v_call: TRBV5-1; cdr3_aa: CASSLGDFTGELFF; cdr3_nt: TGCGCCAGCAGCTTGGGGGACTTCACCGGGGAGCTGTTTTTT
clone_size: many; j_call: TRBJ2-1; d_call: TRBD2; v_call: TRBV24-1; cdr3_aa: CATSPSGLAGGSSYNEQFF; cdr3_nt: TGTGCCACCAGCCCCTCGGGACTAGCGGGAGGTTCCTCCTACAATGAGCAGTTCTTC
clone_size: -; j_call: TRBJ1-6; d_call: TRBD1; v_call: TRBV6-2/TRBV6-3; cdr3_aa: CASRPPGQGSSPLHF; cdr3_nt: TGTGCCAGCAGACCCCCGGGACAGGGAAGTTCACCCCTCCACTTT
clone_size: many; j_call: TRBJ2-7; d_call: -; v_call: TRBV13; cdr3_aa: CASSSVREQYF; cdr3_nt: TGTGCCAGCAGCTCGGTTAGGGAGCAGTACTTC
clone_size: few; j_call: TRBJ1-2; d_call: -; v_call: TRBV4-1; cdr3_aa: CASSRDTVYTF; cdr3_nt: TGCGCCAGCAGCCGGGACACAGTCTACACCTTC
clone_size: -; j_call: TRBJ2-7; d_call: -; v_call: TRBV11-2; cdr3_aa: CASSLVVPSVLSYEQYF; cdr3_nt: TGTGCCAGCAGCTTAGTCGTTCCTAGCGTACTCTCCTACGAGCAGTACTTC
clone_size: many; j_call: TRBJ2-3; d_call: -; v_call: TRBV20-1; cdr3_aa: CSAPLWGTTDTQYF; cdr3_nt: TGCAGTGCTCCCCTTTGGGGTACCACAGATACGCAGTATTTT
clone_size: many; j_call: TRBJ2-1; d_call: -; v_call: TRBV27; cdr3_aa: CASSPRLVSVYDEQFF; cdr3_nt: TGTGCCAGCAGTCCCCGACTAGTAAGCGTTTACGATGAGCAGTTCTTC
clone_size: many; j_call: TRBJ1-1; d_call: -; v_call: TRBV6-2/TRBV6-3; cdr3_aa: CASSYSRGTTEAFF; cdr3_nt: TGTGCCAGCAGTTACTCGAGGGGGACGACTGAAGCTTTCTTT